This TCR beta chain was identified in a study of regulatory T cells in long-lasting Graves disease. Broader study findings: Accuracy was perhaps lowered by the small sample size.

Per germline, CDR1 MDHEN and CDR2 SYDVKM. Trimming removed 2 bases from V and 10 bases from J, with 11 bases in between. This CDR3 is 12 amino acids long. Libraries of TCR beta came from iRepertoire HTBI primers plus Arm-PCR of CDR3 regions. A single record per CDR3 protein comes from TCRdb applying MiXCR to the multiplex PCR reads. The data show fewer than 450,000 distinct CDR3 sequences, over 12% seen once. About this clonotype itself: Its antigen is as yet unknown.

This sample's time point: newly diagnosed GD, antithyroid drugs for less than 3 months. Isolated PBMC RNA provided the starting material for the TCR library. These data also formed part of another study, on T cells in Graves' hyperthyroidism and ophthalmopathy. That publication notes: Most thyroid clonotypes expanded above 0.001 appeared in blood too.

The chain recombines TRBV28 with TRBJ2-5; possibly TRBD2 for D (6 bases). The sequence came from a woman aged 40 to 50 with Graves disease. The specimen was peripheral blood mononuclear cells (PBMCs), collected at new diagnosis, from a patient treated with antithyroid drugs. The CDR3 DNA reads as TGTGCCAGCAGTTTAAATCGGGGGAACCAGTACTTC. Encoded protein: CASSLNRGNQYF.